A single sample gave rise to the 10 T cell receptor delta chains below, sequenced in a study of gamma-delta chains in newborns, infants, children (dated by TCRdb to the late 2010s). TCRdb names Illumina MiSeq as the instrument used. Public reads were reanalyzed in TCRdb with CATT, and rows carrying the same DNA were merged afterwards. A total of 1,500 to 2,500 delta-chain clones appear in this sample, approximately 3% of them only once. The leading ten clones occupy around a tenth of the sample. Sequencing input: blood. These receptors were obtained from a child in good health.

In this sample, this clone turned up a few times. This could be a read error, since a much larger clone is one nucleotide away. The sample has other DNA sequences that encode this CDR3 too. This rearrangement joins TRDV2 to TRDJ1; TRDD3 agrees at 8 bases. CDR1 GEAIGNYY and CDR2 EKD come from the germline V gene. V dropped 3 bases and J dropped 0; count of bases not matched to a gene: 20. The CDR3 extends over 20 amino acids. The CDR3: CACDGVSGTGGREYTDKLIF. CDR3 nucleotides: TGTGCCTGTGACGGGGTTTCCGGAACTGGGGGTCGCGAGTACACCGATAAACTCATCTTT.

Of note for this clone: This may come from a read error, since a much larger clone is one base off. The chain combines TRDV2 with TRDJ1; TRDD3 is a possible D gene (6 bases). No J gene was available from TCRdb, and it was assigned here by a germline match of the DNA. V was pared by 0 bases and J by 3 bases, with 19 bases between. Germline V gene sequence: CDR1 GEAIGNYY, CDR2 EKD. This CDR3 comprises 17 residues. The CDR3 DNA is TGTGCCTGTGACACCGTAGGGGGGACAGAGTACGCCGATAAACTCATCTTT. This encodes CACDTVGGTEYADKLIF.

In this sample, this clone turned up once. A much more abundant neighbour one base away suggests this may be a read error. The J gene was reported as TRDJ1; the V gene went uncalled; the table's D call of TRDD3 was not tested on the DNA. This CDR3 spans 17 amino acids. CDR3 in amino acids: CACDALTGGSHADKLIF. The CDR3 DNA is TGTGCCTGTGACGCCTTGACTGGGGGTTCGCACGCCGATAAACTCATCTTT.

About this clone: A single base separates this from a much larger clone, so it may be a read error. V and J are TRDV2 and TRDJ1; 9 nucleotides align to TRDD3. The CDR3 has 13 residues. J lost 4 bases, V lost 5 bases, and 4 bases had no gene match. Looked up from germline, CDR1 is GEAIGNYY and CDR2 is EKD. The CDR3, as DNA: TGTGCCTGTGGGGGGATACAGGACGATAAACTCATCTTT. This codes for CACGGIQDDKLIF.

On this clone: This clone may be a read error of a much larger clone one base away. The chain employs TRDV2 and TRDJ1, with a weak D call TRDD3 (6 bases). This CDR3 has 14 amino acids. Germline V lookup: CDR1 GEAIGNYY, CDR2 EKD. V was pared by 2 bases and J by 8 bases, with 17 bases between. The CDR3 DNA reads TGTGCCTGTGACATCGTGACTGGGCCTCCGAAACTCATCTTT. Protein product: CACDIVTGPPKLIF.

This chain links TRDV2 with TRDJ1, with TRDD3 identical over 8 bases. Germline values: CDR1 GEAIGNYY, CDR2 EKD. With 0 bases clipped from V and 0 bases from J, the junction kept 17 bases outside the gene matches. This CDR3 is 20 amino acids long. As DNA, the CDR3 is TGTGCCTGTGACACCATAAAGATGATCGGGGGGATATTGAACACCGATAAACTCATCTTT. Its translation: CACDTIKMIGGILNTDKLIF.

This clone was found a few times. This sequence may be a read error, since a much larger clone differs from it by one base. The chain couples TRDV2 to TRDJ1; perhaps TRDD3 as D (6 bases). Trimming pared 3 bases from V and 3 bases from J, leaving 19 bases between. Germline V gives CDR1 GEAIGNYY, CDR2 EKD. The CDR3 loop spans 16 amino acids. The CDR3 spells CACDPVLGINPDKLIF. As DNA, the CDR3 is TGTGCCTGTGACCCTGTTCTGGGGATCAATCCCGATAAACTCATCTTT.

Details on this clone: A far larger clone is one nucleotide away, so this likely arose from a read error. The chain recombines TRDV2 with TRDJ1, with 10 bases identical to TRDD3. CDR3 length equals 17 residues. Germline CDR1 reads GEAIGNYY; CDR2 reads EKD. CDR3 amino acids: CACSQLGDGWYTNKLIF. Written as DNA, the CDR3 is TGTGCCTGTTCCCAACTGGGGGATGGATGGTACACCAATAAACTCATCTTT.

Concerning this clone: Being one base from a much bigger clone, this may be a read error. The sample carries other DNA sequences with the same CDR3. The V and J genes are TRDV2 and TRDJ3; 7 bases align to TRDD3. Germline CDR1 and CDR2: GEAIGNYY and EKD. CDR3 length: 17 residues. The CDR3 loop reads CACDTAGGIWDTRQMFF. The CDR3, as DNA: TGCGCCTGTGACACCGCTGGGGGGATCTGGGACACCCGACAGATGTTTTTC.

This clone was found a few times. Being one base from a much bigger clone, this may be a read error. V and J are TRDV2 and TRDJ1; 11 bases are a match to TRDD3. The CDR3 contains 20 residues. Trimming cost V 3 bases and J 0 bases; bases outside gene matches: 17. CDR1 is GEAIGNYY and CDR2 is EKD in the germline V gene. CDR3 residues: CACDRVLGDKRQKYTDKLIF. CDR3 nucleotides: TGTGCCTGTGACCGCGTACTGGGGGATAAACGCCAAAAGTACACCGATAAACTCATCTTT.